The rows below give T cell receptor beta chains drawn from one sample of a study of PD-1 blockade in classical Hodgkin lymphoma. Profiled with immunoSEQ multiplex PCR; TCRdb holds only in-frame clones, not every one. The data show roughly 20,000 clones, roughly 84% seen once. The specimen was peripheral blood mononuclear cells (PBMCs), collected at baseline. Receptor source: a human donor with classical Hodgkin lymphoma. Both conserved end residues are part of each CDR3. A D gene is named only where the DNA matches it firmly. The listing skips clone size in some rows; elsewhere it reads once, few, many or a size class.

CDR3nt,CDR3aa,j_gene,v_gene,d_gene,abundance
TGTGCCAGCAGCTTTTGGGGCAGGTTCGGGAATGGCTACACCTTC,CASSFWGRFGNGYTF,TRBJ1-2,TRBV5-8,-,-
TGTGCCAGCAGCTTGGGCGGCTACGAGCAGTACTTC,CASSLGGYEQYF,TRBJ2-7,TRBV5-8,-,-
TGCGCCAGCAGCCTAGGGTGGTCCGAGACCCAGTACTTC,CASSLGWSETQYF,TRBJ2-5,TRBV4-1,-,-
TGTGCCATCAGTGGACAGGGGATCGACACCGGGGAGCTGTTTTTT,CAISGQGIDTGELFF,TRBJ2-2,TRBV10-3,TRBD1,few
TGTGCCAGCAGTCTACCCACAGGGGTCTATGGCGGCGACTACAATGAGCAGTTCTTC,CASSLPTGVYGGDYNEQFF,TRBJ2-1,TRBV7-8,TRBD1,-
TGTGCCAGCAGCTTAGCGGCTATCGGCAATCAGCCCCAGCATTTT,CASSLAAIGNQPQHF,TRBJ1-5,TRBV7-9,-,-
TGTGCCAGCAGTGACCCTTCACGGGGTGCGCCCCAGCATTTT,CASSDPSRGAPQHF,TRBJ1-5,TRBV6-1,-,-
TGTGCCAGCAGCTTGGACCGGGACAGGGGTTACTACGAGCAGTACTTC,CASSLDRDRGYYEQYF,TRBJ2-7,TRBV5-4,TRBD1,-
TGTGCCAGCAGCCTTCCTTTTCTAGGCTCTGGGGCCAACGTCCTGACTTTC,CASSLPFLGSGANVLTF,TRBJ2-6,TRBV9,-,-
TGTGCCAGCTCTTCTCCGGGACTAGAATCCAATGAGCAGTTCTTC,CASSSPGLESNEQFF,TRBJ2-1,TRBV28,TRBD2,-
TGTGCCTCAGAGGACCCTTACTCCATGAACACTGAAGCTTTCTTT,CASEDPYSMNTEAFF,TRBJ1-1,TRBV10-3,-,-
TGTGCCAGCAGTTGGGACAGGGGGCCATCGAGCAATCAGCCCCAGCATTTT,CASSWDRGPSSNQPQHF,TRBJ1-5,TRBV2,TRBD1,-
TGTGCCACCAGCAGTGAAAGAGGACTAGAAGGGACAGATACGCAGTATTTT,CATSSERGLEGTDTQYF,TRBJ2-3,TRBV15,TRBD2,-
TGTGCCAGTAGTGCCCGGGACAGAGGCTACACCTTC,CASSARDRGYTF,TRBJ1-2,TRBV19,TRBD1,-
TGCGCCAGCAGCAATCCACTCAGGGGCGAGCAGTACTTC,CASSNPLRGEQYF,TRBJ2-7,TRBV4-1,-,-
TGTGCCAGCAGTGCGTGGCAGATTGTAAACACCGGGGAGCTGTTTTTT,CASSAWQIVNTGELFF,TRBJ2-2,TRBV6-1,-,-
TGTGCCAGCAGTTTATACCCGACTAGCGGGGGGTACAATGAGCAGTTCTTC,CASSLYPTSGGYNEQFF,TRBJ2-1,TRBV28,TRBD2,-
TGCGCCAGCAGCCAAGATCTGGTAAGGGGCAATCAGCCCCAGCATTTT,CASSQDLVRGNQPQHF,TRBJ1-5,TRBV4-1,-,-
TGTGCCAGCAGCTTAGTCTTCGCCAGGGGAGATTCACCCCTCCACTTT,CASSLVFARGDSPLHF,TRBJ1-6,TRBV7-2,-,few
TGTGCCAGCAGCCAACCGGGGGTAGAGGGTCTGAATTCACCCCTCCACTTT,CASSQPGVEGLNSPLHF,TRBJ1-6,TRBV7-9,-,-
TGTGCCAGCAGCTCAGGGTTGGACTATGGCTACACCTTC,CASSSGLDYGYTF,TRBJ1-2,TRBV7-8,-,-
TGTGCCAGCAGCTTAACTAGCGGGGGGGCAGATACGCAGTATTTT,CASSLTSGGADTQYF,TRBJ2-3,TRBV7-2,TRBD2,few
TGTGCCAGCAGTGATCATAATCAGCCCCAGCATTTT,CASSDHNQPQHF,TRBJ1-5,TRBV6-1,-,once
TGCGCCAGCAGCCAAGATAGGAACAATGAGCAGTTCTTC,CASSQDRNNEQFF,TRBJ2-1,TRBV4-3,-,-
TGTGCCAGTAGTATATCGGGACTAGCGGGGGGGTTCACAGATACGCAGTATTTT,CASSISGLAGGFTDTQYF,TRBJ2-3,TRBV19,TRBD2,once
TGTGCCAGCAGCTTATCTCCCCAGCCGACCGGGGAGCTGTTTTTT,CASSLSPQPTGELFF,TRBJ2-2,TRBV11-2,-,-
TGTGCCAGCAGCCCCGATGCAGGGGGCACAGATACGCAGTATTTT,CASSPDAGGTDTQYF,TRBJ2-3,TRBV7-2,-,few
TGCGCCAGCAGCCAAGTTTGGTCGAACACTGAAGCTTTCTTT,CASSQVWSNTEAFF,TRBJ1-1,TRBV4-1,-,-
TGTGCCAGCAGTGAAGGGTGGGACCCTGAAGCTTTCTTT,CASSEGWDPEAFF,TRBJ1-1,TRBV25-1,-,-
TGTGCCAGCAGCTCAAGCCGGGACAGCAATCAGCCCCAGCATTTT,CASSSSRDSNQPQHF,TRBJ1-5,TRBV27,-,-
TGTGCCAGCAGCTTAGTCCTAGGACAGGCCTACGAGCAGTACTTC,CASSLVLGQAYEQYF,TRBJ2-7,TRBV7-8,TRBD1,-
TGTGCCAGTAGTATCGGCAGTGGCACTGAAGCTTTCTTT,CASSIGSGTEAFF,TRBJ1-1,TRBV19,-,-
TGTGCCAGCAGCGTCTCCACCCCCCGGGACAGACAAAACAATGAGCAGTTCTTC,CASSVSTPRDRQNNEQFF,TRBJ2-1,TRBV5-4,TRBD1,-
TGTGCCAGTAGTCCCGGGACAGGCATATCGTACTATGGCTACACCTTC,CASSPGTGISYYGYTF,TRBJ1-2,TRBV19,TRBD1,once
TGTGCCAGCAGTTCCCTCCCCGGGAAGGGCTACACCTTC,CASSSLPGKGYTF,TRBJ1-2,TRBV6-5,-,few
TGTGCCAGCAGCTCCCTCCTGCGGGGGACGACCACCGGGGAGCTGTTTTTT,CASSSLLRGTTTGELFF,TRBJ2-2,TRBV7-9,TRBD2,-
TGCGCCAGCAGCTTGGTGTTGGGCGAGCAGTACTTC,CASSLVLGEQYF,TRBJ2-7,TRBV5-1,-,-
TGTGCCAGCGGGCCCCTGGGGGGCGGGATGAACACTGAAGCTTTCTTT,CASGPLGGGMNTEAFF,TRBJ1-1,TRBV27,-,-
TGTGCTAGTGGTTTGATTCAACAGGGGGATCAGCCCCAGCATTTT,CASGLIQQGDQPQHF,TRBJ1-5,TRBV12-5,TRBD1,-
TGTGCCTGGAGTCCGGGACCAGTGAAGCCCCAGCATTTT,CAWSPGPVKPQHF,TRBJ1-5,TRBV30,-,-
TGTGCCAGCAGCTCCGGACTAGCGGTCACAGATACGCAGTATTTT,CASSSGLAVTDTQYF,TRBJ2-3,TRBV6-5,TRBD2,-
TGTGCCAGCAGCCAAAGGCAAGGGATCGTCACCGGGGAGCTGTTTTTT,CASSQRQGIVTGELFF,TRBJ2-2,TRBV4-2,-,few
TGTGCCAGCTCCATGGTCCCAAACCAAGAGACCCAGTACTTC,CASSMVPNQETQYF,TRBJ2-5,TRBV11-3,-,once
TGTGCCAGCAGTCCCGGGGGGAGGGAGCAGTTCTTC,CASSPGGREQFF,TRBJ2-1,TRBV6-6,TRBD2,once
TGTGCCAGCAGCCCCACCAGCCGAGACAACAGTTTTGAAGCTTTCTTT,CASSPTSRDNSFEAFF,TRBJ1-1,TRBV7-6,-,-
TGTGCCAGCAGCCCTCCGGGACAACTTGGCTACACCTTC,CASSPPGQLGYTF,TRBJ1-2,TRBV6-5,-,-
TGCGCCAGCAGCCAAGGCACAGGGGAGCATGAAGCTTTCTTT,CASSQGTGEHEAFF,TRBJ1-1,TRBV4-1,TRBD1,-
TGTGCCAGCAGCTTCGCGTTCCAGAACTATGGCTACACCTTC,CASSFAFQNYGYTF,TRBJ1-2,TRBV5-6,-,-
TGCGCCAGCAGCCCTGATCGGGACAGGGGGTATACCCCCTACGAGCAGTACTTC,CASSPDRDRGYTPYEQYF,TRBJ2-7,TRBV4-1,TRBD1,-
TGTGCCAGCAGCGTAGAGATTTACAGCACCACCGGGGAGCTGTTTTTT,CASSVEIYSTTGELFF,TRBJ2-2,TRBV9,-,-
TGTGCCAGCGGTACCGGACAGTCCTACGAGCAGTACTTC,CASGTGQSYEQYF,TRBJ2-7,TRBV27,-,-
TGTGCCAGCAGCCCATCCGACAACTCCTACGAGCAGTACTTC,CASSPSDNSYEQYF,TRBJ2-7,TRBV7-2,-,-
TGTGCCAGCAGCTCCCCGGGACAGGGAAACATTCAGTACTTC,CASSSPGQGNIQYF,TRBJ2-4,TRBV5-6,TRBD1,-
TGTGCTTATGCTGACAGGTTGGATGGTGAGCAGTTCTTC,CAYADRLDGEQFF,TRBJ2-1,TRBV2,-,-
TGTGCCAGCTCACTACAACAGGGGGCTAATTCACCCCTCCACTTT,CASSLQQGANSPLHF,TRBJ1-6,TRBV18,TRBD1,-
TGTGCCAGCAGCCCGGGGGTCAGCGGGAATGAGCAGTTCTTC,CASSPGVSGNEQFF,TRBJ2-1,TRBV5-4,-,-
TGTGCCAGCAGCCAGGTGGGTTACGAGCAGTACTTC,CASSQVGYEQYF,TRBJ2-7,TRBV11-2,-,-
TGCGCCAGCAGTCCCGAGGGGGGGTGGCCAGATACGCAGTATTTT,CASSPEGGWPDTQYF,TRBJ2-3,TRBV4-1,-,-